The 23 T cell receptor beta chains listed next were all sequenced from one sample in a study of T cells after yellow fever vaccination (dated by TCRdb to the late 2010s). Library method: 5' RACE. For sequencing, an Illumina HiSeq 2500 was employed. In-frame beta chains were kept once TCRdb had trimmed the public reads at Q25 with fastp and called clones with MiXCR. Each entry merges the rows of one CDR3 protein and shows their most common DNA and genes. The sample data list approximately 340,000 distinct CDR3 sequences, and about 8.7% of these were observed just once. The ten most abundant clones make up approximately 19% of the sample. The treatment or condition label corresponds to: live attenuated yellow fever vaccine strain. Sequencing used PBMCs, obtained on the day of the first yellow fever vaccination. These receptors were obtained from a man aged 18 to 30 who received the YFV17D yellow fever vaccine.

This clonotype was observed a handful of times. The chain uses TRBV6-1 and TRBJ2-5, with 8 bases that match TRBD2. Trimming at V came to 6 bases and at J to 0 bases, leaving 6 bases not matched to a gene. The CDR3 covers 15 residues. CDR1 and CDR2 (germline): MNHNS, SASEGT. The DNA of the CDR3 is TGTGCCAGCAGGACTAGCGCCTCGTACCAAGAGACCCAGTACTTC. Translated: CASRTSASYQETQYF.

The chain joins TRBV12-3 or TRBV12-4 to TRBJ2-5, with TRBD2 identical over 8 bases. V lost 8 bases, J lost 4 bases, and 15 bases stayed unmatched. This CDR3 is 16 amino acids long. The CDR3 spells CASYPADGGAVETQYF. The CDR3 DNA reads TGTGCCAGCTATCCCGCGGACGGGGGGGCCGTAGAGACCCAGTACTTC.

This clonotype has ten or more counts. The chain carries TRBV5-1 and TRBJ2-1; possibly TRBD1 for D (5 bases). The CDR3 covers 16 residues. Germline values: CDR1 SGHRS, CDR2 YFSETQ. Trimming cost V 3 bases and J 5 bases, with 18 bases left between them. The CDR3 nucleotides are TGCGCCAGCAGCTACGCCCGAGACAGCAAAAACAATGAGCAGTTCTTC. Translating it yields CASSYARDSKNNEQFF.

This clonotype was counted a few times. V is TRBV29-1 and J is TRBJ2-5; 9 positions agree with TRBD2. The CDR3 runs to 16 residues. V shed 6 bases, J shed 1 base, and the junction held 12 bases outside the gene matches. From germline, CDR1 is SQVTM and CDR2 ANQGSEA. CDR3 nucleotide sequence: TGCAGCGTCGATGATAAGCTAGCGGGGCTCCAAGAGACCCAGTACTTC. Residues: CSVDDKLAGLQETQYF. Drawing the rest from reference TRBV29-1 and TRBJ2-5, the complete variable domain is SAVISQKPSRDICQRGTSLTIQCQVDSQVTMMFWYRQQPGQSLTLIATANQGSEATYESGFVIDKFPISRPNLTFSTLTVSNMSPEDSSIYLCSVDDKLAGLQETQYFGPGTRLLVL.

This clonotype has only a few counts. The chain uses TRBV20-1 and TRBJ1-5; perhaps TRBD1 as D (5 bases). The CDR3 is made up of 14 amino acids. Germline CDR1 and CDR2: DFQATT and SNEGSKA (reference sequence). V was pared by 6 bases and J by 4 bases, with 16 bases between. CDR3 amino acids: CSAEARGPNQPQHF. In DNA form, the CDR3 reads TGCAGTGCCGAAGCAAGGGGCCCTAATCAGCCCCAGCATTTT.

This clonotype showed up many times. The CDR3 DNA sequence: TGTGCCAGCAGTTTCAGAGGCTATGGCTACACCTTC. This sequence encodes CASSFRGYGYTF. The chain has TRBV12-3 or TRBV12-4 and TRBJ1-2, with no clear D. Deletions cut 3 bases from V and 4 bases from J, with 6 bases between. The length of the CDR3 is 12 residues.

This clonotype was seen a handful of times. The chain couples TRBV12-3 or TRBV12-4 to TRBJ2-5, with 9 bases aligning to TRBD1. V shed 3 bases and J 4 bases; nucleotides not matched to a gene: 6. The CDR3 has 15 amino acids. CDR3 nucleotides: TGTGCCAGCAGTTTCCTACAGGGGGCGGGAGAGACCCAGTACTTC. This gives the protein CASSFLQGAGETQYF.

The chain uses TRBV27 and TRBJ2-1; D possibly corresponds to TRBD2 (7 bases). Per germline, CDR1 MNHEY and CDR2 SMNVEV (reference sequence). The V end lost 4 bases, the J end lost 10 bases, and 17 bases lay between the germline ends. CDR3 size: 14 residues. The CDR3 DNA sequence: TGTGCCAGCAGTTCAGCCCGGGGGGCAGGCGAGCAGTTCTTC. This codes for CASSSARGAGEQFF.

This clonotype was seen only a few times. The V and J genes are TRBV27 and TRBJ1-2; D uncertain. The CDR3 runs 12 residues. Germline V gives CDR1 MNHEY, CDR2 SMNVEV (reference sequence). The V gene lost 5 bases and the J gene lost 3 bases, with 7 bases spanning the gap. DNA for the CDR3: TGTGCCAGCAGTCCCCGGGACTATGGCTACACCTTC. Translation: CASSPRDYGYTF.

This clonotype was picked up a small number of times. V is TRBV5-4 and J is TRBJ2-1; tentatively, D is TRBD1 (6 bases). Germline V gene data show CDR1 as SGHNT and CDR2 as YYREEE (reference sequence). This CDR3 contains 14 residues. Trimming took 7 bases from V and 7 from J, leaving 18 bases between them. In DNA form, the CDR3 reads TGTGCCAGCTTTTTCGGCCCAGGGGAGAATGAGCAGTTCTTC. Translated: CASFFGPGENEQFF.

This sequence joins TRBV4-1 and TRBJ1-5; 8 nucleotides match TRBD1. Per the germline V gene, CDR1 is MGHRA and CDR2 is YSYEKL. Unmatched junction bases numbered 3, after V lost 2 bases and J lost 0 bases. This CDR3 region has 16 residues. As DNA, the CDR3 is TGCGCCAGCAGCCAAATGGGACAGGTTAGCAATCAGCCCCAGCATTTT. It specifies CASSQMGQVSNQPQHF.

This clonotype was seen more than once but under ten times. This sequence joins TRBV4-3 and TRBJ1-1; possible D gene TRBD1, 6 bases. There are 14 residues in the CDR3. Trimming removed 0 bases at V and 6 bases at J, with 11 bases between. Germline V gives CDR1 LGHNA, CDR2 YSLEER. Here the CDR3 reads CASSQELGAPEAFF. CDR3 sequence (DNA): TGCGCCAGCAGCCAAGAATTGGGGGCCCCTGAAGCTTTCTTT.

This clonotype has more than one count but fewer than ten. The V call is TRBV4-2, the J call TRBJ1-3; the D is unclear. Trimming took 0 bases from V and 2 from J, leaving 17 bases between them. Germline-derived CDR1 and CDR2 are LGHNA and YNFKEQ. CDR3 size: 18 residues. The CDR3 DNA follows: TGTGCCAGCAGCCAAGATTGGGTGACGATTCCGACTGGAAACACCATATATTTT. Its protein is CASSQDWVTIPTGNTIYF.

This clonotype appeared many times. The rearrangement uses TRBV7-8 and TRBJ2-3, with no clear D. Trimming took off 5 bases at V and 6 bases at J, with 18 bases between the two ends. In germline, CDR1 is SGHVS, CDR2 FQNEAQ. The CDR3 length is 15 residues. This CDR3 reads CASSAQDGRLDTQYF. CDR3 DNA sequence: TGTGCCAGCAGCGCCCAGGACGGGCGGTTGGATACGCAGTATTTT. Filled out from reference TRBV7-8 and TRBJ2-3, the complete variable domain reads GAGVSQSPRYKVAKRGQDVALRCDPISGHVSLFWYQQALGQGPEFLTYFQNEAQLDKSGLPSDRFFAERPEGSVSTLKIQRTQQEDSAVYLCASSAQDGRLDTQYFGPGTRLTVL.

This clonotype has just a few counts. The chain joins TRBV7-8 to TRBJ2-7, with D possibly matching TRBD2 (6 bases). The CDR3 has 13 amino acids. The V and J ends lost 6 bases and 3 bases respectively, with 12 bases between them. The V gene's germline CDR1 is SGHVS and CDR2 FQNEAQ. The CDR3 coding sequence is TGTGCCAGCAGGGAGGGGCGATACTACGAGCAGTACTTC. This codes for CASREGRYYEQYF.

The chain joins TRBV20-1 to TRBJ1-5, with unresolved D. The germline gives CDR1 DFQATT, CDR2 SNEGSKA (reference sequence). CDR3 size: 14 residues. V dropped 5 bases and J dropped 4 bases, with 15 bases sitting between them. The CDR3 region is CSACMSGRNQPQHF. The CDR3 coding sequence is TGCAGTGCTTGCATGAGCGGACGGAATCAGCCCCAGCATTTT.

This clonotype appeared a few times. The rearrangement links TRBV20-1 to TRBJ2-7, with D possibly matching TRBD1 (6 bases). The germline CDR1 and CDR2 sequences are DFQATT and SNEGSKA (reference sequence). The CDR3 runs to 11 residues. Trimming took 4 bases from V and 5 from J, leaving 9 bases between them. The CDR3 nucleotides read TGCAGTGCTACTTACAGGGACGAGCAGTACTTC. It specifies CSATYRDEQYF.

The V and J genes are TRBV3-1 and TRBJ2-1; D tentatively reads TRBD1 or TRBD2 (5 bases each). CDR3 length: 15 residues. CDR1 is LGHDT, CDR2 YNNKEL, per germline (reference sequence). Trimming pared 4 bases from V and 7 bases from J, leaving 17 bases between. CDR3 sequence reads: CASSLGTHPTNEQFF. CDR3 coding DNA: TGTGCCAGCAGCCTAGGGACCCACCCAACAAATGAGCAGTTCTTC.

V usage is TRBV4-3 and J usage is TRBJ1-2, with D perhaps TRBD1 (6 bases). The CDR3 totals 15 residues. Trimming took off 1 base at V and 3 bases at J, with 12 bases between the two ends. Germline V gives CDR1 LGHNA, CDR2 YSLEER. The CDR3 spells CASSQVGRGDYGYTF. The DNA of the CDR3 is TGCGCCAGCAGCCAAGTGGGGAGGGGGGACTATGGCTACACCTTC.

This clonotype was seen repeatedly, ten times or more. CDR3 protein: CASSFRLGGFRYEQYF. Written as DNA, the CDR3 is TGTGCCAGCAGCTTCCGTCTAGGCGGGTTCAGGTACGAGCAGTACTTC. The V and J genes are TRBV5-6 and TRBJ2-7; D might be TRBD2 (5 bases). Germline-derived CDR1 and CDR2 are SGHDT and YYEEEE. This CDR3 spans 16 amino acids. V was clipped by 2 bases and J by 4 bases, with 19 bases between them.

This chain connects TRBV4-1 to TRBJ2-3, with 12 nucleotides matching TRBD1. The CDR3 runs 15 residues. CDR1 is MGHRA, CDR2 YSYEKL, per germline. V shed 4 bases and J 5 bases; nucleotides not matched to a gene: 4. The CDR3 nucleotides read TGCGCCAGCAGCCGGGACAGGGGGCTGGAAGATACGCAGTATTTT. Translation: CASSRDRGLEDTQYF.

The rearrangement links TRBV4-3 to TRBJ2-5, with a tentative D call TRBD2 (6 bases). Germline CDR1 reads LGHNA; CDR2 reads YSLEER. The CDR3 is 16 amino acids. The V gene lost 1 base and the J gene lost 4 bases, with 16 bases spanning the gap. CDR3 region: CASSQVRGRGGETQYF. The CDR3 nucleotides are TGCGCCAGCAGCCAAGTGAGGGGAAGGGGAGGAGAGACCCAGTACTTC.

This clonotype was recorded a few times. The rearrangement uses TRBV10-3 and TRBJ1-5, with D unclear. There are 14 residues in the CDR3. CDR1 is ENHRY and CDR2 is SYGVKD in the germline V gene. Trimming stripped 0 bases from V and 1 base from J, with 4 bases between. The CDR3 DNA is TGTGCCATCAGTGAGTCGGGGAGCAATCAGCCCCAGCATTTT. This codes for CAISESGSNQPQHF.